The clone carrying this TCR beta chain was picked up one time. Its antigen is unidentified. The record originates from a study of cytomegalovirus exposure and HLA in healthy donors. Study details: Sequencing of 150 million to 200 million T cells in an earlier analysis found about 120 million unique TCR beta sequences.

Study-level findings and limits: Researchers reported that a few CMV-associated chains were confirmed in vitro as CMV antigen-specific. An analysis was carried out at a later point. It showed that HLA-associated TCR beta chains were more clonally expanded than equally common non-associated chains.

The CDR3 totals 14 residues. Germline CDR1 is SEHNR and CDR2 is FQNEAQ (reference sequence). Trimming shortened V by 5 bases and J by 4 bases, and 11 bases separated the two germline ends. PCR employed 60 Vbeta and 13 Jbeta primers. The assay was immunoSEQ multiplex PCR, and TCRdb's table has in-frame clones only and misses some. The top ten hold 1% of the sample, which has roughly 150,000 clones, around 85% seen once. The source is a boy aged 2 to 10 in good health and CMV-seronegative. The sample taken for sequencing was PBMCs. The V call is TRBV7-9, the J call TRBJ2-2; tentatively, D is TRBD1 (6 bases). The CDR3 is CASSLGQSTGELFF. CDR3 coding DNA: TGTGCCAGCAGCCTCGGACAGAGCACCGGGGAGCTGTTTTTT.